The next 13 T cell receptor beta chains were all read from a single sample in a study of cytomegalovirus exposure and HLA in healthy donors. The PCR employed 60 Vbeta primers together with 13 Jbeta primers. The method was immunoSEQ multiplex PCR; TCRdb's version includes in-frame clones alone and lacks a portion of them. There are 150,000 to 200,000 clones in the sample; about 73% occur only once, and 3.1% lies in the top ten. The sequenced sample consisted of PBMCs. These receptors originate from a woman between 35 and 50 years old in good health and CMV-seronegative.

Only a few counts were recorded for this clone. V and J are TRBV4-1 and TRBJ2-7; 7 bases match TRBD1. V was pared by 3 bases and J by 0 bases, with 5 bases of the junction left unmatched. CDR1 and CDR2 (germline): MGHRA, YSYEKL. The CDR3 is 15 amino acids. The CDR3: CASSHLQGYSYEQYF. Here the CDR3 DNA reads TGCGCCAGCAGCCACCTACAGGGGTACTCCTACGAGCAGTACTTC.

J is TRBJ1-2 and V is TRBV6-1; 11 bases map to TRBD1. The germline V gene encodes CDR1 MNHNS and CDR2 SASEGT. The CDR3 spans 15 residues. V shed 5 bases, J shed 8 bases, and the junction held 10 bases outside the gene matches. CDR3 loop: CASSIRTGGVGGYTF. The CDR3 DNA reads as TGTGCCAGCAGTATCCGGACAGGGGGCGTAGGGGGCTACACCTTC.

The rearrangement links TRBV11-2 to TRBJ1-2; D unresolved. Trimming removed 5 bases at V and 4 bases at J, with 14 bases between. The CDR3 consists of 14 residues. CDR1 is SGHAT, CDR2 FQNNGV, per germline. The CDR3 DNA is TGTGCCAGCAGCAGTCAGGTGGGAGCCTATGGCTACACCTTC. Amino acids: CASSSQVGAYGYTF.

The V call is TRBV4-1, the J call TRBJ1-6, with 7 bases matching TRBD1. Germline assignment: CDR1 MGHRA and CDR2 YSYEKL. V was pared by 4 bases and J by 10 bases, with 13 bases of the junction left unmatched. CDR3 length: 16 residues. CDR3 coding DNA: TGCGCCAGCAGCCTCAGGGGGGCGGACAGTGGCTCACCCCTCCACTTT. As protein: CASSLRGADSGSPLHF.

The V and J genes are TRBV5-1 and TRBJ2-7, with D perhaps matching TRBD1 (7 bases). The CDR3 totals 15 residues. From germline, CDR1 is SGHRS and CDR2 YFSETQ. V was clipped by 1 base and J by 2 bases, with 13 bases between them. The CDR3 bases are TGCGCCAGCAGCTTGCGCGGGACAGCGGCCTACGAGCAGTACTTC. It codes for CASSLRGTAAYEQYF.

The V call is TRBV11-1, the J call TRBJ2-7; weak D call: TRBD2 (6 bases). Germline CDR1 and CDR2: SGHAT and FQDESV (reference sequence). The V end lost 6 bases, the J end lost 0 bases, and 12 bases lay between the germline ends. CDR3 length: 14 residues. CDR3 in amino acids: CASRYGGDSYEQYF. CDR3 DNA: TGTGCCAGCAGGTACGGGGGTGACTCCTACGAGCAGTACTTC.

The chain joins TRBV25-1 to TRBJ1-2, with D unresolved. The CDR3 consists of 15 residues. CDR1 and CDR2 from the germline V gene are MGHDK and SYGVNS. Trimming cost V 4 bases and J 0 bases, with 12 bases left between them. The CDR3 region has the DNA TGTGCCAGCAGTGTGCACGGCGGGCCTAACTATGGCTACACCTTC. This encodes CASSVHGGPNYGYTF.

The rearrangement uses TRBV7-7 and TRBJ2-6; D uncertain. Germline assignment: CDR1 SSHAT and CDR2 FNYEAQ (reference sequence). There are 16 residues in the CDR3. V gave up 0 bases and J gave up 2 bases, with 8 bases separating them. The CDR3: CASSLAAPAGANVLTF. CDR3 DNA sequence: TGTGCCAGCAGCTTAGCGGCTCCAGCTGGGGCCAACGTCCTGACTTTC.

The chain is built from TRBV7-8 and TRBJ2-7, with 7 positions matching TRBD2. V gave up 3 bases and J gave up 1 base; unmatched junction bases: 6. CDR1 and CDR2 (germline): SGHVS, FQNEAQ. CDR3 length: 15 amino acids. The CDR3 sequence is CASSLVTGGSYEQYF. The DNA of the CDR3 is TGTGCCAGCAGCTTGGTAACCGGGGGGTCCTACGAGCAGTACTTC.

The CDR3 region has the DNA TGTGCCAGCAGCCGGGACAGCGATGACAATGAGCAGTTCTTC. It is translated as CASSRDSDDNEQFF. The V and J genes are TRBV11-3 and TRBJ2-1, with 7 bases lining up with TRBD1. The germline V gene encodes CDR1 SGHNT and CDR2 YENEEA. Trimming cost V 5 bases and J 5 bases; bases outside gene matches: 6. The CDR3 extends over 14 amino acids.

The V call is TRBV10-3, the J call TRBJ1-2; 8 nucleotides align to TRBD1. The CDR3 spans 14 residues. Trimming cost V 3 bases and J 8 bases; bases outside gene matches: 8. Germline lookup yields CDR1 ENHRY and CDR2 SYGVKD. The CDR3 coding sequence is TGTGCCATCAGTGACCTACAGGGGGTGATGGGCTACACCTTC. As protein: CAISDLQGVMGYTF.

This clone was recorded once. The V gene is TRBV6-4, the J gene TRBJ2-1; 8 bases map to TRBD2. V trimming: 3 bases; J trimming: 5 bases; junction bases outside the gene matches: 6. From germline, CDR1 is MRHNA and CDR2 SNTAGT. The CDR3 has 15 residues. The CDR3 region has the DNA TGTGCCAGCAGTGAGAGCGGGGGCTCGAACAATGAGCAGTTCTTC. Protein sequence: CASSESGGSNNEQFF.

This clone was seen only a few times. The DNA of the CDR3 is TGTGCCAGCAGCGTCGGCGGGACGAACCAAGAGACCCAGTACTTC. It codes for CASSVGGTNQETQYF. The V call is TRBV9, the J call TRBJ2-5; maybe TRBD2 (6 bases). V was shortened by 2 bases and J by 0 bases, with 11 bases between the two germline ends. The germline gives CDR1 SGDLS, CDR2 YYNGEE. The CDR3 length is 15 residues.